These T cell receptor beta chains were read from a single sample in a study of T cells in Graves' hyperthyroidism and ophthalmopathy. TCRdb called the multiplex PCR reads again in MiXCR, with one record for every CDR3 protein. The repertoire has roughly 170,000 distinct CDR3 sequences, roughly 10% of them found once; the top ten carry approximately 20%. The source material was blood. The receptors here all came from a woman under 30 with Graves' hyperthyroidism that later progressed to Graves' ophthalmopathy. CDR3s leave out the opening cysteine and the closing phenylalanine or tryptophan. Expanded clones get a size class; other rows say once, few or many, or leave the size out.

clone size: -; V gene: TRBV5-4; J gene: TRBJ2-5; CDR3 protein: ASSLGLAGGGRETQY
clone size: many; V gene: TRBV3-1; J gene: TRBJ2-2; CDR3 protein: ASSFGQGGAGELF
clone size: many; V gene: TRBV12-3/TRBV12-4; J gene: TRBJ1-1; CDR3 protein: ASSYRGVNTEAF
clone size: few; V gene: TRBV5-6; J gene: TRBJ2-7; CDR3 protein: ASERGGEQY
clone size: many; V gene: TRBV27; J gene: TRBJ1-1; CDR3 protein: ASGRQGMNTEAF
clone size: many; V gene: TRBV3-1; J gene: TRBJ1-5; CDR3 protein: ASSQGTGGNQPQH
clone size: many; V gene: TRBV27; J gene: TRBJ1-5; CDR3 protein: ASSTTGYQPQH
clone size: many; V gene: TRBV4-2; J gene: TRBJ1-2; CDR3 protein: ASSHGQDVNYGYT
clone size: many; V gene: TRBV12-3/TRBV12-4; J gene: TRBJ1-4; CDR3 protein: ASSSRGANEKLF
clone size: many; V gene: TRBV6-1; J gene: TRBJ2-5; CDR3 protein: ASSESGFRETQY
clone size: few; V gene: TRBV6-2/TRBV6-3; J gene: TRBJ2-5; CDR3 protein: ASSPTGVETQY
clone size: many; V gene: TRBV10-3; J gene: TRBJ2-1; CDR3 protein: AISERTGTYSSYNEQF
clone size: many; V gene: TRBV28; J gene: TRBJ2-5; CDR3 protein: ASSFGSPQETQY
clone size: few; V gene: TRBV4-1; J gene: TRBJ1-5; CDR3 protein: ASSQDPAPYSNQPQH
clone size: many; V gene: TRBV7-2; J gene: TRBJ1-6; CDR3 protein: ASSLVVDGNSPLH
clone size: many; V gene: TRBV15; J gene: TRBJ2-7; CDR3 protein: ATSRGTIYEQY
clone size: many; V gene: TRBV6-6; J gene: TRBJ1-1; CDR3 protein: ASSYGGPNTEAF
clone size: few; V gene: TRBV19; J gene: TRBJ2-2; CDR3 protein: ASKEWAGELF
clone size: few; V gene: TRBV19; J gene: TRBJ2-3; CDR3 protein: ASSPNPGSGPDTQY
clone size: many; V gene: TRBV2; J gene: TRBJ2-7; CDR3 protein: ASSRTASSYEQY
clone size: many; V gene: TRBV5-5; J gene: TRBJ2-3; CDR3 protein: ASSPAVDTQY
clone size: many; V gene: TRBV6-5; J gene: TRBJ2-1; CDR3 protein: ASSYRIAAYNEQF
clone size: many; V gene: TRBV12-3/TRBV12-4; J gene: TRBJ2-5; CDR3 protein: ASSLTITGVQETQY
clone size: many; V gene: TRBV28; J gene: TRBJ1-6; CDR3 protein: ASSLPTGMGWALH
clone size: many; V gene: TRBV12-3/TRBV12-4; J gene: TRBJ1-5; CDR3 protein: ASSLASGTGGYQPQH
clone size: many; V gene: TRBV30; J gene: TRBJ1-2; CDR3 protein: AWKVPGASYGYT
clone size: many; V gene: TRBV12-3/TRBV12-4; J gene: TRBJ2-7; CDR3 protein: ASRESYEQY
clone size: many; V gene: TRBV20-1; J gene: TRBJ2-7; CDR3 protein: SASGTGYYEQY
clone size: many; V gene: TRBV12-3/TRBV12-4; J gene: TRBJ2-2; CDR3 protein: ASSFWGANTGELF
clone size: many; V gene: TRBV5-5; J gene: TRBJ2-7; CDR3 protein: ASSLEAGVEQY
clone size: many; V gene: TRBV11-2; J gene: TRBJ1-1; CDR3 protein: ASSLEARGRPEAF